Shown below are 27 T cell receptor beta chains from a single sample sequenced in a study of shared clonotypes between healthy human individuals. Sequencing used immunoSEQ multiplex PCR; TCRdb keeps in-frame clones, though not all of them. Counted here are fewer than 650,000 clones, about 80% occurring once; the ten biggest clones make up 12%. The sample consisted of PBMCs. These receptors all stem from a woman in her forties in good health. Some clones in this sample may be carry-over from other donors' samples.

J is TRBJ2-3 and V is TRBV6-6, with 8 bases identical to TRBD2. CDR1 is MNHNY, CDR2 SVGAGI, per germline (reference sequence). Trimming removed 5 bases from V and 4 bases from J; junction bases left unmatched: 11. The CDR3 is 16 amino acids. CDR3 in amino acids: CASSTLRREVSDTQYF. CDR3 coding DNA: TGTGCCAGCAGTACGCTACGGCGGGAGGTTTCAGATACGCAGTATTTT.

This clone was counted a few times. The rearrangement joins TRBV28 to TRBJ1-2, with 9 nucleotides matching TRBD1. CDR1 is MDHEN and CDR2 is SYDVKM in the germline V gene. V lost 2 bases to trimming and J lost 8 bases; unmatched junction nucleotides: 6. The CDR3 has 14 amino acids. This CDR3 is CASSLGDRAGGYTF. The CDR3 DNA sequence: TGTGCCAGCAGTTTAGGGGACAGGGCAGGGGGCTACACCTTC.

This clone came up a few times. This chain joins TRBV7-6 and TRBJ1-2, with 7 bases identical to TRBD1. The CDR3 has 15 residues. Unmatched junction bases numbered 8, after V lost 3 bases and J lost 4 bases. Germline CDR1 SGHVS, CDR2 FNYEAQ. CDR3 amino acids: CASSFGQESLYGYTF. The CDR3 DNA sequence: TGTGCCAGCAGCTTCGGACAGGAATCCCTCTATGGCTACACCTTC.

The chain recombines TRBV7-2 with TRBJ1-5, with D hard to call. V lost 5 bases and J 1 base, leaving 9 bases between the germline ends. The CDR3 runs 14 residues. Germline V gene lookup returns CDR1 SGHTA and CDR2 FQGNSA. The CDR3 region is CASSIRLSNQPQHF. The CDR3 nucleotides are TGTGCCAGCAGCATCAGACTGAGCAATCAGCCCCAGCATTTT.

The chain recombines TRBV6-5 with TRBJ2-7; no definite D call. V lost 7 bases to trimming and J lost 2 bases, with 9 bases between them. Germline V lookup: CDR1 MNHEY, CDR2 SVGAGI. CDR3 length: 12 amino acids. CDR3 in DNA: TGTGCCAGCACCGACCAGACCTACGAGCAGTACTTC. Translating it yields CASTDQTYEQYF.

A word on this clone: A far larger clone is one nucleotide away, so this likely arose from a read error. Without the conserved terminal phenylalanine or tryptophan, this CDR3 likely stems from a read error. CDR3 amino acids: CASSLSRAGSTDTQYL. In nucleotides, the CDR3 is TGTGCCAGCAGTTTATCGCGAGCGGGATCCACAGATACGCAGTATCTT. V gene TRBV28 combines with J gene TRBJ2-3; 7 nucleotides match TRBD2. The trim removed 1 base at V and 2 bases at J, leaving 6 bases unmatched. The germline V gene encodes CDR1 MDHEN and CDR2 SYDVKM. The CDR3 is 16 residues long.

The gene calls are TRBV5-8 and TRBJ1-3, with D possibly being TRBD1 (6 bases). Trimming removed 4 bases at V and 2 bases at J, with 13 bases between. Germline-derived CDR1 and CDR2 are SGHTS and YDEGEE. The CDR3 contains 15 residues. In DNA form, the CDR3 reads TGTGCCAGCAGCGCGCAGGGGTATGCTGGAAACACCATATATTTT. Its protein product is CASSAQGYAGNTIYF.

The J gene is TRBJ2-1, the V gene TRBV18; a possible D gene is TRBD2 (5 bases). This CDR3 comprises 12 residues. The germline V and J ends were trimmed by 4 bases and 15 bases, with 16 bases remaining between them. Germline lookup yields CDR1 KGHSH and CDR2 LQKENI. CDR3 loop: CASSQAERISFF. The CDR3 region has the DNA TGTGCCAGCTCACAAGCTGAGCGGATCTCGTTCTTC.

V usage is TRBV5-5 and J usage is TRBJ2-1, with 7 bases matching TRBD1. Germline CDR1 is SGHKS and CDR2 is YYEKEE (reference sequence). The CDR3 is 14 residues long. The V gene end was trimmed by 1 base and the J gene end by 5 bases; junction bases not matched to a gene: 3. The CDR3, as DNA: TGTGCCAGCAGCTTGTCACAGGGGAACAATGAGCAGTTCTTC. It encodes CASSLSQGNNEQFF.

The gene calls are TRBV11-2 and TRBJ1-1; a possible D gene is TRBD1 (5 bases). This CDR3 region has 14 residues. V lost 5 bases, J lost 5 bases, and 15 bases lay in between. The germline V gene encodes CDR1 SGHAT and CDR2 FQNNGV. The CDR3 bases are TGTGCCAGCAGCCCTCGAGGGGCTTGGACTGAAGCTTTCTTT. This sequence encodes CASSPRGAWTEAFF.

The chain combines TRBV11-2 with TRBJ2-7; 8 bases line up with TRBD1. With V trimmed by 3 bases and J by 3 bases, 7 bases remained unmatched. The CDR3 loop spans 15 amino acids. Looked up from germline, CDR1 is SGHAT and CDR2 is FQNNGV. The CDR3, as DNA: TGTGCCAGCAGCTTCCTAAACAGGGGGGTCTACGAGCAGTACTTC. Translated, it gives CASSFLNRGVYEQYF.

The chain recombines TRBV18 with TRBJ2-1; possible D gene TRBD2, 5 bases. V gave up 2 bases and J gave up 5 bases, with 10 bases separating them. The germline V gene encodes CDR1 KGHSH and CDR2 LQKENI. The CDR3 runs 14 residues. CDR3 nucleotides: TGTGCCAGCTCACCAACCCTCGGGGACAATGAGCAGTTCTTC. It yields the protein CASSPTLGDNEQFF.

CDR3 DNA: TGTGCCAGCACCCCTTCAAGCACCGGGGAGCTGTTTTTT. Translating it yields CASTPSSTGELFF. The chain joins TRBV6-5 to TRBJ2-2; D unresolved. Germline CDR1 and CDR2: MNHEY and SVGAGI. The CDR3 extends over 13 amino acids. V was trimmed by 7 bases and J by 4 bases, leaving 10 bases between them.

Details on this clone: This likely reflects a read error, since a far larger clone is one base away. The chain couples TRBV2 to TRBJ2-5; 7 nucleotides line up with TRBD2. Germline V gives CDR1 SNHLY, CDR2 FYNNEI. This CDR3 has 13 amino acids. V was clipped by 7 bases and J by 9 bases; unmatched bases: 11. The CDR3 loop is CASTAGVMEAQYF. As DNA, the CDR3 is TGTGCCAGCACTGCGGGAGTAATGGAGGCCCAGTACTTC.

This chain connects TRBV30 to TRBJ2-3, with 10 bases matching TRBD2. The CDR3 loop spans 14 amino acids. With 5 bases clipped from V and 2 bases from J, the junction kept 4 bases outside the gene matches. In germline, CDR1 is GTSNPN, CDR2 SVGIG (reference sequence). The CDR3 nucleotides are TGTGCCTGGGGACTAGCGGTAAACACAGATACGCAGTATTTT. The encoded protein is CAWGLAVNTDTQYF.

This clone has only one observation. This likely traces to a read error, being one base from a far larger clone. This CDR3 is CASSDSSGNTGELSF. The CDR3 DNA sequence: TGTGCCAGCAGTGACTCTAGCGGGAACACCGGGGAGCTGTCTTTT. This chain links TRBV6-4 with TRBJ2-2; 8 nucleotides align to TRBD2. This CDR3 has 15 residues. Germline V gene data show CDR1 as MRHNA and CDR2 as SNTAGT.

V usage is TRBV2 and J usage is TRBJ1-1; D is unresolved. Looked up from germline, CDR1 is SNHLY and CDR2 is FYNNEI. The V and J ends lost 8 bases and 1 base respectively, with 14 bases between them. The CDR3 has 14 amino acids. The CDR3 region is CASLAQAENTEAFF. The CDR3 DNA reads as TGTGCCAGCCTAGCGCAGGCTGAGAACACTGAAGCTTTCTTT.

The sample holds a few counts of this clone. The chain joins TRBV7-6 to TRBJ2-1; D remains ambiguous. The CDR3 has 13 residues. Germline assignment: CDR1 SGHVS and CDR2 FNYEAQ. Trimming stripped 0 bases from V and 8 bases from J, with 8 bases between. The CDR3 region is CASSLAVGYEQFF. In DNA, the CDR3 is TGTGCCAGCAGCTTAGCGGTCGGGTATGAGCAGTTCTTC. Using reference TRBV7-6 and TRBJ2-1 for the parts outside the CDR3, the full variable domain is GAGVSQSPRYKVTKRGQDVALRCDPISGHVSLYWYRQALGQGPEFLTYFNYEAQQDKSGLPNDRFSAERPEGSISTLTIQRTEQRDSAMYRCASSLAVGYEQFFGPGTRLTVL.

In its sample, this clone was seen many times. Sequence at one end of the junction differs from germline and may be a read error. This sample includes further DNA sequences coding for the same CDR3. V gene TRBV6-1 combines with J gene TRBJ2-3; TRBD1 or TRBD2 may be the D gene (5 bases each). Germline CDR1 reads MNHNS; CDR2 reads SASEGT. The CDR3 runs to 13 residues. CDR3 DNA sequence: TGTGCCAGCAGTGAAGGCAAAGGGACGAGAGGGAATTTT. Its translation: CASSEGKGTRGNF.

The chain couples TRBV4-3 to TRBJ1-4, with no clear D. V gave up 0 bases and J gave up 1 base, with 6 bases separating them. CDR3 length equals 15 residues. Germline CDR1 reads LGHNA; CDR2 reads YSLEER. For the CDR3, the DNA is TGCGCCAGCAGCCAAGAATTAGGAACTAATGAAAAACTGTTTTTT. Translating it yields CASSQELGTNEKLFF.

This clone appeared a few times. This chain joins TRBV12-5 and TRBJ2-1; D is perhaps TRBD2 (6 bases). The germline V gene has CDR1 LGHNT and CDR2 FRNRAP. The CDR3 is 17 residues long. V shed 7 bases and J shed 0 bases, with 19 bases lying between them. CDR3 DNA sequence: TGTGCTAGTGCCACCCCCCGGGGGTCAAGCTCCTACAATGAGCAGTTCTTC. Protein sequence: CASATPRGSSSYNEQFF.

The chain has TRBV11-1 and TRBJ2-3; D not certain. V was cut by 1 base and J by 4 bases, with 6 bases left in between. This CDR3 region has 13 residues. The germline V gene has CDR1 SGHAT and CDR2 FQDESV (reference sequence). DNA of the CDR3: TGTGCCAGCAGCTTAGAAGGAGCAGATACGCAGTATTTT. It encodes CASSLEGADTQYF.

The chain employs TRBV5-5 and TRBJ2-5, with a weak D call TRBD2 (6 bases). CDR1 and CDR2 (germline): SGHKS, YYEKEE (reference sequence). Trimming stripped 0 bases from V and 2 bases from J, with 8 bases between. The CDR3 is 14 amino acids. CDR3 sequence: CASSLDLAQETQYF. As DNA, the CDR3 is TGTGCCAGCAGCTTGGACCTAGCGCAAGAGACCCAGTACTTC.

The chain employs TRBV10-3 and TRBJ1-2; tentatively, D is TRBD1 (6 bases). Germline lookup yields CDR1 ENHRY and CDR2 SYGVKD. There are 15 residues in the CDR3. V shed 3 bases and J shed 4 bases, with 15 bases lying between them. CDR3 coding DNA: TGTGCCATCAGTGACACAGGGTCCTCTACCTATGGCTACACCTTC. Its translation: CAISDTGSSTYGYTF.

This clone was seen a single time. The V call is TRBV5-4, the J call TRBJ2-1, with TRBD2 as a possible D gene (7 bases). V was shortened by 0 bases and J by 6 bases, with 13 bases between the two germline ends. The length of the CDR3 is 15 residues. Germline CDR1 is SGHNT and CDR2 is YYREEE (reference sequence). Here the CDR3 reads CASSLAGGMGNEQFF. DNA of the CDR3: TGTGCCAGCAGCTTGGCGGGGGGCATGGGCAATGAGCAGTTCTTC.

J is TRBJ2-1 and V is TRBV7-9; TRBD1 matches at 10 bases. Trimming removed 5 bases from V and 2 bases from J; junction bases left unmatched: 3. The CDR3 is 15 amino acids. Germline CDR1 SEHNR, CDR2 FQNEAQ (reference sequence). In DNA, the CDR3 is TGTGCCAGCAGCGCGGACAGGGGGACCTACAATGAGCAGTTCTTC. Translation gives CASSADRGTYNEQFF.

This rearrangement joins TRBV6-1 to TRBJ2-7; D unclear. V gave up 1 base and J gave up 3 bases, with 7 bases separating them. CDR3 length: 13 amino acids. Germline loops: CDR1 MNHNS, CDR2 SASEGT. The CDR3 here is CASSEEAVYEQYF. The DNA for the CDR3 is TGTGCCAGCAGTGAAGAGGCCGTCTACGAGCAGTACTTC.